Listed below are T cell receptor beta chains from one sample, sequenced in a study of cytomegalovirus exposure and HLA in healthy donors. TCRdb's copy holds only in-frame clones and misses some; the assay was immunoSEQ multiplex PCR. This sample has some 260,000 clones; approximately 84% occur once, and the top ten carry more than 10%. Sequenced: PBMCs. All receptors derive from a man aged 18-30 years in good health and CMV-seropositive. The CDR3 runs from the conserved cysteine through the conserved F or W. Fields, in order: V gene, D gene, clone size, J gene, CDR3 protein, CDR3 DNA. A D gene is named only where the DNA matches it firmly. Only part of the rows carry a size: once, few, many, or a class if the clone is expanded.

V: TRBV9
D: TRBD1
size: once
J: TRBJ1-1
CDR3: CASSKGQTNTEAFF
DNA: TGTGCCAGCAGCAAGGGACAGACTAACACTGAAGCTTTCTTT

V: TRBV19
D: TRBD1
size: few
J: TRBJ2-7
CDR3: CASSMSGDRGSEQYF
DNA: TGTGCCAGTAGTATGAGCGGGGACAGGGGAAGCGAGCAGTACTTC

V: TRBV10-1
D: TRBD2
size: -
J: TRBJ2-1
CDR3: CASSDFLAGGLEGEQFF
DNA: TGCGCCAGCAGTGATTTCCTAGCGGGAGGATTAGAGGGTGAGCAGTTCTTC

V: TRBV2
D: -
size: once
J: TRBJ1-4
CDR3: CASSDFHGFTTNEKLFF
DNA: TGTGCCAGCAGTGATTTCCACGGTTTCACAACTAATGAAAAACTGTTTTTT

V: TRBV6-4
D: -
size: -
J: TRBJ1-1
CDR3: CASSDSSGVAEAFF
DNA: TGTGCCAGCAGTGACTCTTCAGGGGTAGCTGAAGCTTTCTTT

V: TRBV6-1
D: TRBD1
size: -
J: TRBJ2-5
CDR3: CASIITGTGTETQYF
DNA: TGTGCCAGCATAATAACCGGGACAGGGACGGAGACCCAGTACTTC

V: TRBV6-6
D: -
size: -
J: TRBJ2-1
CDR3: CASRKDRIVENEQFF
DNA: TGTGCCAGCAGGAAAGACAGGATCGTGGAAAATGAGCAGTTCTTC

V: TRBV7-9
D: -
size: few
J: TRBJ1-2
CDR3: CASSITAGGYTF
DNA: TGTGCCAGCAGCATCACAGCGGGTGGCTACACCTTC

V: TRBV20-1
D: -
size: -
J: TRBJ1-1
CDR3: CSALSTFF
DNA: TGCAGTGCCCTCTCCACTTTCTTT

V: TRBV27
D: -
size: -
J: TRBJ1-1
CDR3: CASSLSFRGEAFF
DNA: TGTGCCAGCAGTTTATCTTTCAGGGGTGAAGCTTTCTTT

V: TRBV6-1
D: -
size: -
J: TRBJ2-7
CDR3: CASSASRTAYEQYF
DNA: TGTGCCAGCAGTGCCAGCCGGACAGCCTACGAGCAGTACTTC

V: TRBV9
D: -
size: once
J: TRBJ1-2
CDR3: CASTGRDYGYTF
DNA: TGTGCCAGCACCGGTCGGGACTATGGCTACACCTTC

V: TRBV5-1
D: -
size: -
J: TRBJ2-1
CDR3: CASSWSSGGRHNEQFF
DNA: TGCGCCAGCAGCTGGTCCTCTGGGGGCAGGCACAATGAGCAGTTCTTC

V: TRBV6-5
D: -
size: few
J: TRBJ2-7
CDR3: CASSYRGNEQYF
DNA: TGTGCCAGCAGTTACAGAGGGAACGAGCAGTACTTC

V: TRBV10-3
D: -
size: -
J: TRBJ2-2
CDR3: CAISESKREAGELFF
DNA: TGTGCCATCAGTGAGTCGAAAAGGGAAGCCGGGGAGCTGTTTTTT

V: TRBV5-1
D: -
size: -
J: TRBJ1-4
CDR3: CASSLSGTNEKLFF
DNA: TGCGCCAGCAGCTTATCTGGGACTAATGAAAAACTGTTTTTT

V: TRBV29-1
D: -
size: -
J: TRBJ1-1
CDR3: CSVGGIPEAFF
DNA: TGCAGCGTTGGAGGGATCCCTGAAGCTTTCTTT

V: TRBV27
D: -
size: -
J: TRBJ2-7
CDR3: CASSGGDEQYF
DNA: TGTGCCAGCAGTGGAGGGGACGAGCAGTACTTC

V: TRBV7-2
D: TRBD2
size: -
J: TRBJ2-7
CDR3: CASSLRLAVHEQYF
DNA: TGTGCCAGCAGCCTCAGACTAGCCGTCCACGAGCAGTACTTC

V: TRBV29-1
D: -
size: -
J: TRBJ1-2
CDR3: CSVSVRPSYGYTF
DNA: TGCAGCGTGTCGGTCCGTCCGTCCTATGGCTACACCTTC

V: TRBV6-6
D: -
size: -
J: TRBJ1-1
CDR3: CASSTTRKAFF
DNA: TGTGCCAGCAGTACCACTCGAAAAGCTTTCTTT

V: TRBV30
D: TRBD1
size: -
J: TRBJ1-1
CDR3: CAWRGQGTEAFF
DNA: TGTGCCTGGAGAGGACAGGGCACTGAAGCTTTCTTT

V: TRBV2
D: -
size: -
J: TRBJ2-2
CDR3: CARPPQGLDTGELFF
DNA: TGTGCCAGGCCCCCCCAGGGGTTGGACACCGGGGAGCTGTTTTTT

V: TRBV4-1
D: TRBD1
size: -
J: TRBJ1-5
CDR3: CASSPRTGSNQPQHF
DNA: TGCGCCAGCAGCCCCAGGACAGGGAGCAATCAGCCCCAGCATTTT

V: TRBV27
D: -
size: once
J: TRBJ1-4
CDR3: CASRLNEKLFF
DNA: TGTGCCAGCAGGCTTAATGAAAAACTGTTTTTT

V: TRBV2
D: -
size: few
J: TRBJ1-5
CDR3: CASRVREDQPQHF
DNA: TGTGCCAGCAGAGTCCGGGAGGATCAGCCCCAGCATTTT

V: TRBV5-1
D: TRBD2
size: -
J: TRBJ2-5
CDR3: CASNELAGETQYF
DNA: TGCGCCAGCAACGAACTAGCGGGAGAGACCCAGTACTTC

V: TRBV11-2
D: -
size: -
J: TRBJ1-2
CDR3: CASSLNGGQTYGYTF
DNA: TGTGCCAGCAGCTTAAACGGAGGACAGACGTATGGCTACACCTTC

V: TRBV6-6
D: -
size: -
J: TRBJ2-7
CDR3: CASSLLEGPEQYF
DNA: TGTGCCAGCAGTTTACTCGAGGGGCCCGAGCAGTACTTC

V: TRBV7-8
D: TRBD1
size: -
J: TRBJ1-1
CDR3: CASSRTGVGSTEAFF
DNA: TGTGCCAGCAGCCGGACAGGGGTGGGGAGCACTGAAGCTTTCTTT

V: TRBV5-6
D: TRBD2
size: -
J: TRBJ2-1
CDR3: CASSLLTSGINEQFF
DNA: TGTGCCAGCAGCTTGCTGACTAGCGGGATCAATGAGCAGTTCTTC

V: TRBV10-2
D: TRBD2
size: few
J: TRBJ2-1
CDR3: CALSSGRLDNEQFF
DNA: TGCGCCCTCTCTAGCGGGAGGCTCGACAATGAGCAGTTCTTC

V: TRBV9
D: -
size: -
J: TRBJ2-2
CDR3: CASTGYTGELFF
DNA: TGTGCCAGCACAGGGTACACCGGGGAGCTGTTTTTT

V: TRBV5-1
D: -
size: -
J: TRBJ2-7
CDR3: CASSLKRDEQYF
DNA: TGCGCCAGCAGCTTGAAGCGGGACGAGCAGTACTTC

V: TRBV30
D: TRBD1
size: -
J: TRBJ2-2
CDR3: CAWRVGQGDTGELFF
DNA: TGTGCCTGGAGGGTGGGACAGGGCGACACCGGGGAGCTGTTTTTT

V: TRBV28
D: -
size: -
J: TRBJ1-3
CDR3: CASSWGRSGNTIYF
DNA: TGTGCCAGCAGTTGGGGTAGATCTGGAAACACCATATATTTT

V: TRBV27
D: -
size: -
J: TRBJ1-2
CDR3: CASSSPSRGEGYTF
DNA: TGTGCCAGCAGTTCCCCCTCAAGGGGAGAGGGCTACACCTTC

V: TRBV30
D: TRBD2
size: once
J: TRBJ2-3
CDR3: CAWEGLAATDTQYF
DNA: TGTGCCTGGGAGGGACTAGCGGCGACAGATACGCAGTATTTT

V: TRBV19
D: -
size: -
J: TRBJ2-2
CDR3: CATETGTGELFF
DNA: TGTGCCACCGAGACGGGCACCGGGGAGCTGTTTTTT

V: TRBV5-1
D: -
size: -
J: TRBJ2-5
CDR3: CASSLDPGSRETQYF
DNA: TGCGCCAGCAGCTTGGATCCGGGATCGCGAGAGACCCAGTACTTC

V: TRBV10-3
D: -
size: once
J: TRBJ2-7
CDR3: CAISESNNYEQYF
DNA: TGTGCCATCAGTGAGTCGAACAACTACGAGCAGTACTTC

V: TRBV7-6
D: TRBD1
size: -
J: TRBJ2-2
CDR3: CASSLRGQGAGGELFF
DNA: TGTGCCAGCAGCCTACGGGGACAGGGGGCCGGCGGGGAGCTGTTTTTT

V: TRBV6-5
D: -
size: -
J: TRBJ2-2
CDR3: CASSYRVANTGELFF
DNA: TGTGCCAGCAGTTACCGTGTAGCTAACACCGGGGAGCTGTTTTTT

V: TRBV18
D: TRBD1
size: -
J: TRBJ1-4
CDR3: CASSPTGGKEKLFF
DNA: TGTGCCAGCTCACCAACAGGGGGCAAGGAAAAACTGTTTTTT

V: TRBV5-4
D: -
size: -
J: TRBJ2-5
CDR3: CASRDDQETQYF
DNA: TGTGCCAGCAGGGACGACCAAGAGACCCAGTACTTC

V: TRBV2
D: TRBD1
size: -
J: TRBJ2-5
CDR3: CASSPTGQETQYF
DNA: TGTGCCAGCAGCCCGACAGGGCAAGAGACCCAGTACTTC